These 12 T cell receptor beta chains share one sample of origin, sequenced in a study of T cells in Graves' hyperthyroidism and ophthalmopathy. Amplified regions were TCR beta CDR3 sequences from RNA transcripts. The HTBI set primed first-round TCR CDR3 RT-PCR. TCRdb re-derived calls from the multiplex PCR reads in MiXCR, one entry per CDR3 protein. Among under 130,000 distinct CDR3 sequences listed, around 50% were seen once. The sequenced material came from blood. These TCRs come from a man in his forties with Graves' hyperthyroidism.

The CDR3 coding sequence is TGTGCCATCAGAGACAGGGTAGCAGATACGCAGTATTTT. Its protein product is CAIRDRVADTQYF. This chain joins TRBV10-3 and TRBJ2-3; TRBD1 matches at 7 bases. Germline CDR1 reads ENHRY; CDR2 reads SYGVKD. The CDR3 is 13 residues long. J lost 4 bases, V lost 6 bases, and 4 bases had no gene match.

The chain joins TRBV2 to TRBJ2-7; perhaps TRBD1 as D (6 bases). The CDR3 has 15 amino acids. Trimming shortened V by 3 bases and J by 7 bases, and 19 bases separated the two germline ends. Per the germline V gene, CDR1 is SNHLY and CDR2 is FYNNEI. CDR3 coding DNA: TGTGCCAGCAGTGATGTAATGGGGGCCACCGGGGAGCAGTACTTC. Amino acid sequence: CASSDVMGATGEQYF.

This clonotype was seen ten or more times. The CDR3 spells CATSDATSGPDTQYF. DNA of the CDR3: TGTGCCACCAGTGATGCGACTAGTGGGCCAGATACGCAGTATTTT. The V call is TRBV24-1, the J call TRBJ2-3, with a weak D call TRBD2 (6 bases). The CDR3 is made up of 15 amino acids. Trimming shortened V by 3 bases and J by 4 bases, and 13 bases separated the two germline ends. Germline V gene data show CDR1 as KGHDR and CDR2 as SFDVKD.

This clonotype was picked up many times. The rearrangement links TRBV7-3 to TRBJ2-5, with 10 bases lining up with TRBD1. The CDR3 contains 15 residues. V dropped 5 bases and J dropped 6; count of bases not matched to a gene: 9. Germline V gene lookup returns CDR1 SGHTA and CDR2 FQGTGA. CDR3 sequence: CASSLLGQGDQTQYF. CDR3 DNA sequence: TGTGCCAGCAGCCTACTAGGACAGGGGGATCAGACCCAGTACTTC.

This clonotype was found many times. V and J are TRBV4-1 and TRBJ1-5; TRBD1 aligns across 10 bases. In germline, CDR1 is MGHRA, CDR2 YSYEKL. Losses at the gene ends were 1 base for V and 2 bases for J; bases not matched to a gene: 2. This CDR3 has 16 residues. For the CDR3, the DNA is TGCGCCAGCAGCCAAGCCGGGACAGGGGGCAATCAGCCCCAGCATTTT. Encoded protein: CASSQAGTGGNQPQHF.

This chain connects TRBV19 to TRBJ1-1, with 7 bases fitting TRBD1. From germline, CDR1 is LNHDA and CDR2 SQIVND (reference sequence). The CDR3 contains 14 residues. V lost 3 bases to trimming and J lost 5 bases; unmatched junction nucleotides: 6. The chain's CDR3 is CASSMTGLGTEAFF. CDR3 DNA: TGTGCCAGTAGTATGACAGGGTTGGGGACTGAAGCTTTCTTT.

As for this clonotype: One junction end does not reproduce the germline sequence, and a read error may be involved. CDR3 protein: CASSPKDLSYERCF. As DNA, the CDR3 is TGTGCCAGTAGTCCAAAGGACCTCTCCTACGAGCGGTGCTTC. The chain joins TRBV19 to TRBJ2-7; D possibly corresponds to TRBD2 (5 bases). The CDR3 extends over 14 amino acids. The germline V gene encodes CDR1 LNHDA and CDR2 SQIVND (reference sequence).

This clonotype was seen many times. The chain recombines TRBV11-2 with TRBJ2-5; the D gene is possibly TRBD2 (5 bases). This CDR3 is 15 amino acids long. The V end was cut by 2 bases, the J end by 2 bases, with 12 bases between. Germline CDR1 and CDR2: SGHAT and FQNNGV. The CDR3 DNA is TGTGCCAGCAGCTTATCTCCGGGGTGGCAAGAGACCCAGTACTTC. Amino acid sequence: CASSLSPGWQETQYF.

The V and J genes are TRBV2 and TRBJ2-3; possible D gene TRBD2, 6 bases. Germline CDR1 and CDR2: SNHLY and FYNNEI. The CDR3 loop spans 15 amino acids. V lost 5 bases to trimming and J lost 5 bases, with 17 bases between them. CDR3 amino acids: CASSPRLDLVDTQYF. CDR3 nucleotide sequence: TGTGCCAGCAGTCCCCGACTAGATTTGGTAGATACGCAGTATTTT.

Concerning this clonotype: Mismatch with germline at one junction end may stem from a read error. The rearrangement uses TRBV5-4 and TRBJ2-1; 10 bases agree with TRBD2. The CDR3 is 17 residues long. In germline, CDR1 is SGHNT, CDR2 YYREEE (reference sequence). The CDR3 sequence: CASRLLLLAGGQGEQFF. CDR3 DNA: TGTGCCAGCCGCTTGCTTCTATTAGCGGGGGGTCAGGGTGAGCAGTTCTTC. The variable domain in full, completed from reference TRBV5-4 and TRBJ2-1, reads ETGVTQSPTHLIKTRGQQVTLRCSSQSGHNTVSWYQQALGQGPQFIFQYYREEENGRGNFPPRFSGLQFPNYSSELNVNALELDDSALYLCASRLLLLAGGQGEQFFGPGTRLTVL.

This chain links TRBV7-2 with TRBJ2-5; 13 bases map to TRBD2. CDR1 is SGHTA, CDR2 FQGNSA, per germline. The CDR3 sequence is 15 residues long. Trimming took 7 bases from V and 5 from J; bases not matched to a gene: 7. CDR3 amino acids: CASTWTSGSGETQYF. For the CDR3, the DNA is TGTGCCAGCACCTGGACTAGCGGGAGTGGGGAGACCCAGTACTTC.

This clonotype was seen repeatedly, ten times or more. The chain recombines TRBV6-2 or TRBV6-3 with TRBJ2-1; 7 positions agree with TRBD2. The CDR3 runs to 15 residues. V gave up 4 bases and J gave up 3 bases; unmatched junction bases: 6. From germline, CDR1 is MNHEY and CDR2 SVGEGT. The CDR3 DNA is TGTGCCAGCAGTTTGCAAGCGGGATTCTACAATGAGCAGTTCTTC. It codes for CASSLQAGFYNEQFF.